These 20 T cell receptor beta chains were sequenced from one sample in a study of T cells expressing NK-cell markers. Each CDR3 protein gets one entry in TCRdb, which reprocessed the 5' RACE reads and gives no DNA. Its clone listing holds 300,000 to 450,000 distinct CDR3 sequences. The specimen sequenced was blood T cells: a sorted CD56 or NKG2C T cell subset, CD4+ or CD8+ T cells, or bulk PBMC T cells (not recorded which). The receptors were gathered from a man aged 18-75 years in good health.

The chain carries TRBV4-2 and TRBJ1-1. The CDR3 loop spans 13 amino acids. Per germline, CDR1 LGHNA and CDR2 YNFKEQ. The CDR3 protein is CASSQDEAREAFF.

The chain couples TRBV7-9 to TRBJ2-7; the TCRdb D gene call, TRBD1, has no DNA to confirm it. This CDR3 has 15 amino acids. Germline CDR1 and CDR2: SEHNR and FQNEAQ (reference sequence). The CDR3 is CASSSGQGQTYEQYF.

The chain recombines TRBV6-2 or TRBV6-3 with TRBJ1-6; TCRdb lists TRBD1, though no DNA is available to test this call. CDR1 is MNHEY, CDR2 SVGEGT, per germline. CDR3 length: 15 amino acids. The CDR3 sequence: CASSYSDAGGSPLHF.

CDR3 protein: CATRSTYGYTF. The chain is built from TRBV6-4 and TRBJ1-2. Germline V gene sequence: CDR1 MRHNA, CDR2 SNTAGT. The length of the CDR3 is 11 residues.

The chain carries TRBV12-3 or TRBV12-4 and TRBJ1-1; TCRdb outputs TRBD1, but without DNA this stays unchecked. The CDR3 runs to 13 residues. The CDR3: CASRGDRPTEAFF.

V gene TRBV6-2 or TRBV6-3 combines with J gene TRBJ2-3; absent DNA, TCRdb's TRBD1 call cannot be checked. The CDR3 loop spans 14 amino acids. Germline CDR1 MNHEY, CDR2 SVGEGT. The CDR3 loop reads CASKKGAHADTQYF.

This sequence joins TRBV9 and TRBJ2-3; TCRdb lists TRBD2, though no DNA is available to test this call. The CDR3 consists of 15 residues. Germline values: CDR1 SGDLS, CDR2 YYNGEE. The CDR3 loop reads CASSFRALPGDTQYF.

The chain carries TRBV7-8 and TRBJ1-1. CDR3 length: 14 amino acids. Germline V lookup: CDR1 SGHVS, CDR2 FQNEAQ. The CDR3 region is CASSLAHGGRIAFF.

The gene calls are TRBV5-1 and TRBJ1-1; TCRdb's D gene call, TRBD1, goes unchecked for lack of DNA. The germline V gene encodes CDR1 SGHRS and CDR2 YFSETQ. The CDR3 consists of 19 residues. The CDR3 is CASSLRPQGAPGMNTEAFF. Complete variable domain (other parts from reference TRBV5-1 and TRBJ1-1): KAGVTQTPRYLIKTRGQQVTLSCSPISGHRSVSWYQQTPGQGLQFLFEYFSETQRNKGNFPGRFSGRQFSNSRSEMNVSTLELGDSALYLCASSLRPQGAPGMNTEAFFGQGTRLTVV.

The chain has TRBV20-1 and TRBJ2-6; there is no DNA to check the TCRdb D call of TRBD2. This CDR3 contains 18 residues. The germline CDR1 and CDR2 sequences are DFQATT and SNEGSKA (reference sequence). The CDR3 loop is CSARDSRKGSTGANVLTF.

V usage is TRBV6-5 and J usage is TRBJ1-2; the D gene TCRdb calls, TRBD1, cannot be checked with no DNA. This CDR3 is 15 amino acids long. The germline V gene encodes CDR1 MNHEY and CDR2 SVGAGI. The CDR3 protein is CASSSRTGGDYGYTF.

This chain joins TRBV5-1 and TRBJ2-1; the D call of TRBD1 rests on TCRdb alone, since no DNA is present to check it. Per the germline V gene, CDR1 is SGHRS and CDR2 is YFSETQ. The CDR3 has 15 residues. The CDR3 here is CASSTGQPAYNEQFF. Using reference TRBV5-1 and TRBJ2-1 for the parts outside the CDR3, the full variable domain is KAGVTQTPRYLIKTRGQQVTLSCSPISGHRSVSWYQQTPGQGLQFLFEYFSETQRNKGNFPGRFSGRQFSNSRSEMNVSTLELGDSALYLCASSTGQPAYNEQFFGPGTRLTVL.

The chain links TRBV25-1 to TRBJ1-2. Germline V gene sequence: CDR1 MGHDK, CDR2 SYGVNS. The CDR3 spans 11 residues. CDR3 sequence reads: CASSETGGYTF.

J is TRBJ2-7 and V is TRBV30; TCRdb indicates TRBD1, and absent DNA this call remains unverified. This CDR3 spans 13 amino acids. CDR1 and CDR2 from the germline V gene are GTSNPN and SVGIG (reference sequence). CDR3 protein: CAWSTTGPLEQYF.

The chain carries TRBV7-2 and TRBJ1-2; TCRdb picks TRBD1, but there is no DNA to check that call. Germline V gene lookup returns CDR1 SGHTA and CDR2 FQGNSA. The CDR3 contains 15 residues. The CDR3 is CASSLRQRHPLGYTF.

V gene TRBV2 combines with J gene TRBJ2-3; the D call of TRBD1 rests on TCRdb alone, since no DNA is present to check it. The germline gives CDR1 SNHLY, CDR2 FYNNEI. CDR3 length: 15 residues. This CDR3 reads CASSARQGGTDTQYF.

The chain employs TRBV29-1 and TRBJ2-4; the D call of TRBD2 rests on TCRdb alone, since no DNA is present to check it. The CDR3 has 14 residues. Germline V CDR1 and CDR2: SQVTM, ANQGSEA. The CDR3 spells CSAAEGLAKNIQYF.

J is TRBJ2-5 and V is TRBV20-1; TCRdb calls TRBD2, which cannot be checked without DNA. The V gene's germline CDR1 is DFQATT and CDR2 SNEGSKA (reference sequence). The CDR3 has 17 amino acids. The CDR3: CSARDWLAGGLQETQYF.

The rearrangement uses TRBV7-8 and TRBJ2-6; the D gene TCRdb calls, TRBD2, cannot be checked with no DNA. CDR3 length equals 17 residues. The V gene's germline CDR1 is SGHVS and CDR2 FQNEAQ. CDR3 sequence reads: CASTTSGGRTGANVLTF.

The chain joins TRBV28 to TRBJ2-1; checking the TCRdb D call of TRBD2 is not possible without DNA. CDR1 and CDR2 (germline): MDHEN, SYDVKM. This CDR3 is built from 14 residues. This CDR3 is CASRTPALYNEQFF.